The 22 T cell receptor beta chains listed next were all sequenced from one sample in a study of T cells expressing NK-cell markers. Following a re-call of the 5' RACE reads, TCRdb has one entry per CDR3 protein and lacks DNA. This sample's clone table lists some 440,000 distinct CDR3 sequences. The specimen sequenced was blood T cells: a sorted CD56 or NKG2C T cell subset, CD4+ or CD8+ T cells, or bulk PBMC T cells (not recorded which). The origin of the receptors is a woman aged 45-59 years in good health.

The chain recombines TRBV27 with TRBJ2-2; lacking DNA, the TRBD2 call made by TCRdb goes unchecked. The germline V gene has CDR1 MNHEY and CDR2 SMNVEV (reference sequence). CDR3 length equals 16 residues. The chain's CDR3 is CASARTSGRGTGELFF.

The chain couples TRBV7-9 to TRBJ2-6. Germline V CDR1 and CDR2: SEHNR, FQNEAQ (reference sequence). The CDR3 is made up of 14 amino acids. CDR3 in amino acids: CASSFEHGANVLTF.

This sequence joins TRBV9 and TRBJ2-1; TCRdb outputs TRBD2, but without DNA this stays unchecked. CDR1 is SGDLS, CDR2 YYNGEE, per germline. The CDR3 runs to 15 residues. This CDR3 is CASSAPGLQRGEQFF.

V and J are TRBV12-3 or TRBV12-4 and TRBJ2-2; TCRdb's D call of TRBD2 is untestable without DNA. This CDR3 region has 13 residues. CDR3: CASSKTMPGELFF.

The chain couples TRBV27 to TRBJ1-1; TCRdb's D call, TRBD1, is unchecked because there is no DNA. The V gene's germline CDR1 is MNHEY and CDR2 SMNVEV (reference sequence). CDR3 length: 16 residues. CDR3 amino acids: CASSSFDRAANTEAFF.

The chain has TRBV25-1 and TRBJ2-1. The CDR3 covers 15 residues. In germline, CDR1 is MGHDK, CDR2 SYGVNS. CDR3 in amino acids: CASSVIGTSYNEQFF.

This chain links TRBV12-3 or TRBV12-4 with TRBJ1-2. The CDR3 extends over 14 amino acids. This chain's CDR3 is CASSLAGQGGGYTF.

The chain couples TRBV6-2 or TRBV6-3 to TRBJ1-1. The germline V gene has CDR1 MNHEY and CDR2 SVGEGT. The CDR3 has 17 residues. The CDR3 reads CASSYPSGRGIGTEAFF.

The chain uses TRBV15 and TRBJ1-1; TCRdb lists TRBD1, though no DNA is available to test this call. CDR1 is LNHNV, CDR2 YYDKDF, per germline (reference sequence). CDR3 length: 16 amino acids. The CDR3 region is CATSRALGVLNTEAFF.

The chain has TRBV7-7 and TRBJ2-1; checking the TCRdb D call of TRBD2 is not possible without DNA. This CDR3 has 18 residues. CDR1 SSHAT and CDR2 FNYEAQ come from the germline V gene (reference sequence). CDR3 in amino acids: CASSLAGTSGSLYNEQFF.

The chain combines TRBV19 with TRBJ1-1. Germline assignment: CDR1 LNHDA and CDR2 SQIVND (reference sequence). This CDR3 contains 14 residues. The CDR3: CASSTGGGEVEAFF.

The chain employs TRBV11-1 and TRBJ2-3. The V gene's germline CDR1 is SGHAT and CDR2 FQDESV (reference sequence). The CDR3 consists of 14 residues. This CDR3 reads CASSLDVYTDTQYF.

V usage is TRBV12-3 or TRBV12-4 and J usage is TRBJ1-4; TCRdb picks TRBD1, but there is no DNA to check that call. The CDR3 totals 15 residues. This CDR3 reads CASSLVRGLNEKLFF.

J is TRBJ2-1 and V is TRBV3-1; TCRdb outputs TRBD2, but without DNA this stays unchecked. CDR3 size: 15 residues. Germline V gene data show CDR1 as LGHDT and CDR2 as YNNKEL (reference sequence). The CDR3 is CASSPTSGRAHEQFF.

The chain employs TRBV5-1 and TRBJ2-1; lacking DNA, the TRBD2 call made by TCRdb goes unchecked. Germline CDR1 is SGHRS and CDR2 is YFSETQ. CDR3 length equals 17 residues. The chain's CDR3 is CASSLGSSGVPYNEQFF.

The J gene is TRBJ2-1, the V gene TRBV12-3 or TRBV12-4. This CDR3 is built from 15 residues. CDR3 protein: CASSFIRGSYNEQFF.

The chain recombines TRBV7-6 with TRBJ1-1; as DNA is missing, the TRBD1 call by TCRdb cannot be tested. CDR3 length equals 13 residues. The V gene's germline CDR1 is SGHVS and CDR2 FNYEAQ. The CDR3: CATSAGTNTEAFF.

The chain employs TRBV20-1 and TRBJ2-1. Looked up from germline, CDR1 is DFQATT and CDR2 is SNEGSKA (reference sequence). The CDR3 consists of 14 residues. CDR3: CSAEGETSYNEQFF.

This chain's CDR3 is CAGLHSSPVGNEQFF. The rearrangement joins TRBV6-6 to TRBJ2-1; TCRdb reports TRBD2, a call that lacks DNA to check it against. Germline CDR1 reads MNHNY; CDR2 reads SVGAGI (reference sequence). CDR3 length equals 15 residues.

The chain combines TRBV25-1 with TRBJ1-4; the D call of TRBD1 rests on TCRdb alone, since no DNA is present to check it. CDR3 length: 13 residues. Germline V lookup: CDR1 MGHDK, CDR2 SYGVNS. CDR3 amino acids: CASGSPTVRKLFF.

This chain links TRBV5-1 with TRBJ2-1; TCRdb designates TRBD1, a call that cannot be tested without DNA. The CDR3 is 13 residues long. The germline CDR1 and CDR2 sequences are SGHRS and YFSETQ. CDR3 sequence reads: CASFGDNYNEQFF.

The genes are TRBV6-5 and TRBJ2-5; TCRdb's D gene call, TRBD2, goes unchecked for lack of DNA. The CDR3 is 16 residues long. Germline CDR1 and CDR2: MNHEY and SVGAGI. Here the CDR3 reads CASSYAGGRAQETQYF.